This entry lists 28 T cell receptor beta chains sequenced from one sample in a study of blood T cell repertoires in COVID-19. Produced via immunoSEQ multiplex PCR; TCRdb's table is partial and in-frame only. Of tens of thousands of clones detected, approximately 86% appear once; the ten largest clones hold over 25%. Source material: peripheral blood. These receptors were collected from a man between 50 and 59 years old with acute or convalescent COVID-19.

This chain uses TRBV19 with TRBJ2-1; maybe TRBD2 (7 bases). This CDR3 region has 13 residues. Germline V lookup: CDR1 LNHDA, CDR2 SQIVND (reference sequence). Trimming removed 5 bases from V and 13 bases from J, with 18 bases in between. For the CDR3, the DNA is TGTGCCAGTAGTGAAGGGGGGGCCCTTCCCCAGTTCTTC. As protein: CASSEGGALPQFF. The variable domain in full, with the rest retrieved from reference TRBV19 and TRBJ2-1, is DGGITQSPKYLFRKEGQNVTLSCEQNLNHDAMYWYRQDPGQGLRLIYYSQIVNDFQKGDIAEGYSVSREKKESFPLTVTSAQKNPTAFYLCASSEGGALPQFFGPGTRLTVL.

The V gene is TRBV27, the J gene TRBJ2-5, with D maybe TRBD2 (7 bases). The CDR3 consists of 14 residues. Germline V lookup: CDR1 MNHEY, CDR2 SMNVEV (reference sequence). V gave up 6 bases and J gave up 5 bases, with 16 bases separating them. CDR3: CASSPGGPGETQYF. CDR3 DNA sequence: TGTGCCAGCAGCCCCGGGGGGCCGGGGGAGACCCAGTACTTC.

The V call is TRBV9, the J call TRBJ2-1, with D possibly being TRBD1 (5 bases). The germline V and J ends were trimmed by 0 bases and 0 bases, with 7 bases remaining between them. The CDR3 is 15 amino acids. Per the germline V gene, CDR1 is SGDLS and CDR2 is YYNGEE. The CDR3, as DNA: TGTGCCAGCAGCGTAGGACAGAGCTCCTACAATGAGCAGTTCTTC. Translated: CASSVGQSSYNEQFF.

CDR3 residues: CASSSGGPTDTQYF. The CDR3 DNA is TGTGCCAGTAGTAGCGGGGGGCCGACAGATACGCAGTATTTT. This chain joins TRBV19 and TRBJ2-3; 8 positions agree with TRBD2. In germline, CDR1 is LNHDA, CDR2 SQIVND (reference sequence). The ends lost 4 bases at V and 3 bases at J; junction bases unmatched: 3. This CDR3 has 14 amino acids.

V usage is TRBV11-2 and J usage is TRBJ2-3, with 7 bases that match TRBD2. The trim removed 11 bases at V and 3 bases at J, leaving 2 bases unmatched. There are 11 residues in the CDR3. Germline V CDR1 and CDR2: SGHAT, FQNNGV. CDR3 in DNA: TGTGCCTCGCGGGGGACAGATACGCAGTATTTT. This sequence encodes CASRGTDTQYF.

V and J are TRBV10-3 and TRBJ2-3, with TRBD2 matching over 9 bases. The CDR3 has 17 residues. In germline, CDR1 is ENHRY, CDR2 SYGVKD. V lost 6 bases, J lost 0 bases, and 10 bases stayed unmatched. For the CDR3, the DNA is TGTGCCATCAGCCTTACGGTAGCGGGAGCTAGCACAGATACGCAGTATTTT. It yields the protein CAISLTVAGASTDTQYF.

The chain uses TRBV7-6 and TRBJ2-7; weak D call: TRBD2 (6 bases). Germline CDR1 reads SGHVS; CDR2 reads FNYEAQ. The V gene lost 4 bases and the J gene lost 7 bases, with 26 bases spanning the gap. This CDR3 region has 17 residues. CDR3: CASSSGGSGLDVLEQYF. In nucleotides, the CDR3 is TGTGCCAGCAGCTCTGGGGGGTCGGGACTGGACGTATTGGAGCAGTACTTC.

V gene TRBV12-3 or TRBV12-4 combines with J gene TRBJ2-3; no reliable D call. The CDR3 sequence is 10 residues long. The V end was cut by 8 bases, the J end by 4 bases, with 4 bases between. The CDR3: CASAADTQYF. The CDR3 nucleotides read TGTGCCAGCGCGGCAGATACGCAGTATTTT.

This clone has a single count. This rearrangement joins TRBV2 to TRBJ2-3; 10 nucleotides match TRBD2. The CDR3 covers 16 residues. Germline trimming cut 7 bases from V and 2 bases from J; bases unmatched to any gene: 9. CDR1 is SNHLY and CDR2 is FYNNEI in the germline V gene. The CDR3 DNA is TGTGCCAGCAACTTAGCGGGGGGCCGTTACACAGATACGCAGTATTTT. This translates into CASNLAGGRYTDTQYF.

The rearrangement joins TRBV6-5 to TRBJ2-7; D perhaps matches TRBD1 (5 bases). This CDR3 is built from 16 residues. Germline V CDR1 and CDR2: MNHEY, SVGAGI. The V end lost 0 bases, the J end lost 2 bases, and 14 bases lay between the germline ends. CDR3 bases: TGTGCCAGCAGTTACTCGGGAATAGGGGTTACCTACGAGCAGTACTTC. Translating gives CASSYSGIGVTYEQYF.

The V call is TRBV4-1, the J call TRBJ2-5; 7 positions match TRBD2. The germline V gene has CDR1 MGHRA and CDR2 YSYEKL. This CDR3 comprises 18 residues. V lost 1 base, J lost 1 base, and 12 bases stayed unmatched. This CDR3 reads CASSQGRAGGTTQETQYF. CDR3 in DNA: TGCGCCAGCAGCCAAGGGCGAGCAGGCGGGACTACCCAAGAGACCCAGTACTTC.

The rearrangement links TRBV6-1 to TRBJ1-1, with TRBD1 matching 9 bases. This CDR3 has 16 residues. CDR1 is MNHNS and CDR2 is SASEGT in the germline V gene. V dropped 3 bases and J dropped 0; count of bases not matched to a gene: 5. CDR3 sequence reads: CASSDGTGIMNTEAFF. CDR3 sequence (DNA): TGTGCCAGCAGTGATGGGACAGGGATCATGAACACTGAAGCTTTCTTT.

This chain links TRBV5-1 with TRBJ2-7; D is perhaps TRBD2 (7 bases). Germline CDR1 reads SGHRS; CDR2 reads YFSETQ. The V end was cut by 0 bases, the J end by 2 bases, with 12 bases between. The CDR3 extends over 15 amino acids. DNA of the CDR3: TGCGCCAGCAGCTTGGGCCAGGGGAGGGCCTACGAGCAGTACTTC. Amino acid sequence: CASSLGQGRAYEQYF. The variable domain in full, completed from reference TRBV5-1 and TRBJ2-7, reads KAGVTQTPRYLIKTRGQQVTLSCSPISGHRSVSWYQQTPGQGLQFLFEYFSETQRNKGNFPGRFSGRQFSNSRSEMNVSTLELGDSALYLCASSLGQGRAYEQYFGPGTRLTVT.

CDR3 protein: CASSLVDRGAGANVLTF. CDR3 bases: TGTGCCAGCAGCTTGGTGGACAGGGGAGCCGGGGCCAACGTCCTGACTTTC. This rearrangement joins TRBV5-4 to TRBJ2-6, with 9 bases that match TRBD1. Per germline, CDR1 SGHNT and CDR2 YYREEE (reference sequence). The CDR3 consists of 17 residues. J lost 4 bases, V lost 0 bases, and 5 bases had no gene match.

J is TRBJ2-5 and V is TRBV7-2; 7 bases line up with TRBD1. CDR3 length: 15 amino acids. From germline, CDR1 is SGHTA and CDR2 FQGNSA. With 5 bases clipped from V and 5 bases from J, the junction kept 11 bases outside the gene matches. CDR3 sequence reads: CASSTRDSKGETQYF. CDR3 nucleotides: TGTGCCAGCAGCACTCGGGACAGCAAAGGGGAGACCCAGTACTTC.

This sequence joins TRBV28 and TRBJ1-1; TRBD1 is a possible D gene (6 bases). Germline V gene sequence: CDR1 MDHEN, CDR2 SYDVKM. The germline V and J ends were trimmed by 6 bases and 4 bases, with 15 bases remaining between them. This CDR3 comprises 14 residues. The CDR3 DNA follows: TGTGCCAGCAGGGATGCAACAGGGATCACTGAAGCTTTCTTT. The encoded protein is CASRDATGITEAFF.

The rearrangement links TRBV4-1 to TRBJ1-6; weak D call: TRBD1 (6 bases). This CDR3 region has 16 residues. Trimming shortened V by 1 base and J by 6 bases, and 13 bases separated the two germline ends. The germline V gene has CDR1 MGHRA and CDR2 YSYEKL. CDR3 region: CASSQVRQGGNSPLHF. The CDR3 bases are TGCGCCAGCAGCCAAGTTAGACAAGGGGGTAATTCACCCCTCCACTTT.

This chain links TRBV7-8 with TRBJ2-6, with D perhaps matching TRBD1 (5 bases). Trimming cost V 3 bases and J 2 bases, with 17 bases left between them. The CDR3 is 18 residues long. Per the germline V gene, CDR1 is SGHVS and CDR2 is FQNEAQ. The CDR3 bases are TGTGCCAGCAGCTTCGTGGCGGCGAGGACACCTGGGGCCAACGTCCTGACTTTC. This sequence encodes CASSFVAARTPGANVLTF.

The CDR3, as DNA: TGCGCCAGCAGCTTGAGACCGGGACTAGCGGGGGGCAATGAGCAGTTCTTC. It translates to CASSLRPGLAGGNEQFF. V is TRBV5-1 and J is TRBJ2-1, with 15 bases identical to TRBD2. The CDR3 runs to 17 residues. The ends lost 1 base at V and 6 bases at J; junction bases unmatched: 5. From germline, CDR1 is SGHRS and CDR2 YFSETQ.

V is TRBV12-5 and J is TRBJ2-7; the D gene is possibly TRBD2 (5 bases). Looked up from germline, CDR1 is LGHNT and CDR2 is FRNRAP. CDR3 length: 12 amino acids. Trimming cost V 2 bases and J 7 bases, with 9 bases left between them. CDR3 DNA sequence: TGTGCTAGTGGTTTGCGACCGGGGGAGCAGTACTTC. It yields the protein CASGLRPGEQYF.

The V and J genes are TRBV7-6 and TRBJ1-5; a weak D match, TRBD1 (6 bases). With 1 base removed from V and 3 bases from J, the gap between germline ends came to 13 bases. Germline V gene lookup returns CDR1 SGHVS and CDR2 FNYEAQ. The CDR3 extends over 16 amino acids. This CDR3 reads CASSLGSGQNNQPQHF. The CDR3 coding sequence is TGTGCCAGCAGCTTAGGATCTGGACAGAACAATCAGCCCCAGCATTTT.

The chain uses TRBV7-9 and TRBJ2-7; 8 nucleotides align to TRBD1. Germline CDR1 SEHNR, CDR2 FQNEAQ (reference sequence). The CDR3 extends over 14 amino acids. Trimming took 1 base from V and 4 from J; bases not matched to a gene: 3. The CDR3 nucleotides are TGTGCCAGCAGCTTAGGTGACAGGGGTTACGAGCAGTACTTC. The encoded protein is CASSLGDRGYEQYF.

This clone occurred once. The V gene is TRBV7-9, the J gene TRBJ1-4; 10 bases are a match to TRBD1. The CDR3 covers 14 residues. The ends lost 5 bases at V and 7 bases at J; junction bases unmatched: 4. Germline V gene sequence: CDR1 SEHNR, CDR2 FQNEAQ (reference sequence). The CDR3 DNA is TGTGCCAGCAGCGACCGGGACAGGGGTGAAAAACTGTTTTTT. This encodes CASSDRDRGEKLFF.

The chain couples TRBV9 to TRBJ1-1; D possibly corresponds to TRBD1 (6 bases). Germline V CDR1 and CDR2: SGDLS, YYNGEE. The CDR3 spans 14 residues. V dropped 3 bases and J dropped 4 bases, with 13 bases sitting between them. The CDR3 region has the DNA TGTGCCAGCAGCGCGGGACAAGGGATCACTGAAGCTTTCTTT. Residues: CASSAGQGITEAFF.

The genes are TRBV28 and TRBJ1-2; TRBD1 aligns across 7 bases. CDR1 is MDHEN, CDR2 SYDVKM, per germline. The CDR3 length is 14 residues. The ends lost 5 bases at V and 7 bases at J; junction bases unmatched: 10. The CDR3 DNA sequence: TGTGCCAGCAGTCCAAACTCGGGACAGAGTGGCTACACCTTC. Its protein product is CASSPNSGQSGYTF.

The V and J genes are TRBV11-1 and TRBJ2-2, with D maybe TRBD2 (6 bases). The CDR3 loop spans 14 amino acids. V was shortened by 3 bases and J by 5 bases, with 10 bases between the two germline ends. Per germline, CDR1 SGHAT and CDR2 FQDESV (reference sequence). DNA of the CDR3: TGTGCCAGCAGCTTGGAGGGCGGGACCGGGGAGCTGTTTTTT. Residues: CASSLEGGTGELFF. The whole variable domain, remainder taken from reference TRBV11-1 and TRBJ2-2, is EAEVAQSPRYKITEKSQAVAFWCDPISGHATLYWYRQILGQGPELLVQFQDESVVDDSQLPKDRFSAERLKGVDSTLKIQPAELGDSAMYLCASSLEGGTGELFFGEGSRLTVL.

The V and J genes are TRBV6-6 and TRBJ1-2; no clear D gene. V was trimmed by 0 bases and J by 5 bases, leaving 13 bases between them. CDR1 and CDR2 (germline): MNHNY, SVGAGI (reference sequence). This CDR3 is 15 amino acids long. The CDR3 reads CASSYSNSPGYGYTF. DNA for the CDR3: TGTGCCAGCAGTTACTCGAACAGCCCCGGTTATGGCTACACCTTC.

The chain employs TRBV28 and TRBJ2-5, with a weak D call TRBD1 (6 bases). V was cut by 4 bases and J by 2 bases, with 11 bases left in between. This CDR3 comprises 14 residues. The germline CDR1 and CDR2 sequences are MDHEN and SYDVKM. As DNA, the CDR3 is TGTGCCAGCAGTTCCCCGGACAGACAAGAGACCCAGTACTTC. Its translation: CASSSPDRQETQYF.